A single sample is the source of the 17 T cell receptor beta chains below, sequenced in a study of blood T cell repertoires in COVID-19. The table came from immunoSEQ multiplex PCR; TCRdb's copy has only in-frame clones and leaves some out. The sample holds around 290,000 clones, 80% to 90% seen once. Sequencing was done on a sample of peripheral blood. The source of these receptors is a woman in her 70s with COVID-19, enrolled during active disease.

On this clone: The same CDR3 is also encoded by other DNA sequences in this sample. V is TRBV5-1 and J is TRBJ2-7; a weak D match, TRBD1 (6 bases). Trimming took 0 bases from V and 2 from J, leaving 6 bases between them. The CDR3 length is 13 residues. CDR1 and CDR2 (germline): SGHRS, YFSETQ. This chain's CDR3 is CASSLDRAYEQYF. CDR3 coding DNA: TGCGCCAGCAGCTTGGACAGGGCCTACGAGCAGTACTTC.

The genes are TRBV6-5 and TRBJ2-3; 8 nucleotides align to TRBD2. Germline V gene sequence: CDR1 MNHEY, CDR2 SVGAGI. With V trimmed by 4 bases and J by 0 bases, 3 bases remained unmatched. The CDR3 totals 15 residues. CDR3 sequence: CASSFSGVSTDTQYF. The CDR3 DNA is TGTGCCAGCAGTTTTAGCGGGGTTAGCACAGATACGCAGTATTTT.

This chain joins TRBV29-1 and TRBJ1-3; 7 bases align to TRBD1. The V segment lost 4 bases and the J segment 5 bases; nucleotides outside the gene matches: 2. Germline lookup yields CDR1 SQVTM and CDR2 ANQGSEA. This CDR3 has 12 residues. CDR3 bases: TGCAGCGTTGGACAGGGTCGAAACACCATATATTTT. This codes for CSVGQGRNTIYF. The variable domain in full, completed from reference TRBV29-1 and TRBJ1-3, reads SAVISQKPSRDICQRGTSLTIQCQVDSQVTMMFWYRQQPGQSLTLIATANQGSEATYESGFVIDKFPISRPNLTFSTLTVSNMSPEDSSIYLCSVGQGRNTIYFGEGSWLTVV.

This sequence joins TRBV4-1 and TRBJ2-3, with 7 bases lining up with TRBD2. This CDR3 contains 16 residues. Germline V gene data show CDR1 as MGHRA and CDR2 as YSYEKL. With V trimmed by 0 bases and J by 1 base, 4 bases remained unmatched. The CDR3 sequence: CASSQEMAGGTDTQYF. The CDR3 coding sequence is TGCGCCAGCAGCCAAGAGATGGCGGGGGGCACAGATACGCAGTATTTT.

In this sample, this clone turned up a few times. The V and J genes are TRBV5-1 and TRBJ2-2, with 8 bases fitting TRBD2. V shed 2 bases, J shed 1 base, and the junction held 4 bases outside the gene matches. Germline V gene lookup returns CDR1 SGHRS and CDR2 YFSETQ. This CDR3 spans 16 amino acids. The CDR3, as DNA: TGCGCCAGCAGCTTAGCGCTAGCGGGGAACACCGGGGAGCTGTTTTTT. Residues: CASSLALAGNTGELFF.

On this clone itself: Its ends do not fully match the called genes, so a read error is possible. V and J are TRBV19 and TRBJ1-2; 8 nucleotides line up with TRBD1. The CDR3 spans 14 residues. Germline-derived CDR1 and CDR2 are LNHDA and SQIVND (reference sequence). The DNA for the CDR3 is TGTGCCAGCAGTAACGGACAGGGACCAGGGGGCTACACCTTC. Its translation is CASSNGQGPGGYTF. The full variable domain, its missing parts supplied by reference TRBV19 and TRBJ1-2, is DGGITQSPKYLFRKEGQNVTLSCEQNLNHDAMYWYRQDPGQGLRLIYYSQIVNDFQKGDIAEGYSVSREKKESFPLTVTSAQKNPTAFYLCASSNGQGPGGYTFGSGTRLTVV.

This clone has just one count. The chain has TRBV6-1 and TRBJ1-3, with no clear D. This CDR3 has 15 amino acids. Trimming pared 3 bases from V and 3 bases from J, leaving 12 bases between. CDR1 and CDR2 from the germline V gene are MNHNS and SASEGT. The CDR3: CASSDGFSGGNTIYF. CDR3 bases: TGTGCCAGCAGTGACGGGTTCAGCGGTGGAAACACCATATATTTT.

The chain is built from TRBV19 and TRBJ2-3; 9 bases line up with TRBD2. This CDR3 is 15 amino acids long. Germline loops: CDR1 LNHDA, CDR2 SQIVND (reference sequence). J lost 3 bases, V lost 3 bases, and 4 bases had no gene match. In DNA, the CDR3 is TGTGCCAGTAGTATCAGGCGGGGGGGGACAGATACGCAGTATTTT. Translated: CASSIRRGGTDTQYF. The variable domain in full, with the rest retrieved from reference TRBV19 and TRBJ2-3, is DGGITQSPKYLFRKEGQNVTLSCEQNLNHDAMYWYRQDPGQGLRLIYYSQIVNDFQKGDIAEGYSVSREKKESFPLTVTSAQKNPTAFYLCASSIRRGGTDTQYFGPGTRLTVL.

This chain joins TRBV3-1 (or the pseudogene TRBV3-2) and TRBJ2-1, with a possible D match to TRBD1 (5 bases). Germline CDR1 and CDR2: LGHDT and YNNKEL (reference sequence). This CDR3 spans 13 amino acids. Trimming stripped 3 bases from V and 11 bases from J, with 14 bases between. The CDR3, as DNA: TGTGCCAGCAGCCAGGGGCTTCCCGGACAGCAGTTCTTC. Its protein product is CASSQGLPGQQFF.

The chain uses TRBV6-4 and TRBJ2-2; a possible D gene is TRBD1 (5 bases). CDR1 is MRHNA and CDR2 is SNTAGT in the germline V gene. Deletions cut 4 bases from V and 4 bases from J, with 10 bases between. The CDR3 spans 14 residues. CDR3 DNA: TGTGCCAGCAGTGGTCAGGGAACCACCGGGGAGCTGTTTTTT. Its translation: CASSGQGTTGELFF.

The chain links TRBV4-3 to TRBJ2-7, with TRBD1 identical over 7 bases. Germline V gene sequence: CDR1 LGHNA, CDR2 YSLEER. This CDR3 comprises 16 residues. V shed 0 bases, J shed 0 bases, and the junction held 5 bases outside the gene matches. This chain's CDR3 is CASSQELQGSSYEQYF. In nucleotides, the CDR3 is TGCGCCAGCAGCCAAGAATTACAGGGGTCCTCCTACGAGCAGTACTTC.

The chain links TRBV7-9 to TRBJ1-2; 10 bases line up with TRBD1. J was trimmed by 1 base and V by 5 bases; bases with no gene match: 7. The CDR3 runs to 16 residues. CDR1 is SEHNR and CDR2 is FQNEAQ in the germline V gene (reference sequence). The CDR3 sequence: CASSLPGTGVNYGYTF. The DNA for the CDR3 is TGTGCCAGCAGCCTCCCCGGGACAGGGGTTAACTATGGCTACACCTTC.

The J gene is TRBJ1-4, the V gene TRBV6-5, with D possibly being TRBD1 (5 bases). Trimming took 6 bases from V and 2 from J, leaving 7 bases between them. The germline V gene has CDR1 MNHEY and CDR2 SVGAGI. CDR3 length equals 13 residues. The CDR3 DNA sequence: TGTGCCAGCAGGACAGTTACTAATGAAAAACTGTTTTTT. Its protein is CASRTVTNEKLFF.

In DNA, the CDR3 is TGCAGCTCTTACTCTGGAAACACCATATATTTT. It encodes CSSYSGNTIYF. The gene calls are TRBV20-1 and TRBJ1-3, with D unresolved. CDR1 is DFQATT, CDR2 SNEGSKA, per germline (reference sequence). The length of the CDR3 is 11 residues.

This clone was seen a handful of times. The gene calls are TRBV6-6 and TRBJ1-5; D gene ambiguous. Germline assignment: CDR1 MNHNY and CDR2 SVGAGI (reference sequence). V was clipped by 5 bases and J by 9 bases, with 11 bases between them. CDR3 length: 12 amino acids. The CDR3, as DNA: TGTGCCAGCAGTCCCTCGCGGGGGCCCCAGCATTTT. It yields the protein CASSPSRGPQHF.

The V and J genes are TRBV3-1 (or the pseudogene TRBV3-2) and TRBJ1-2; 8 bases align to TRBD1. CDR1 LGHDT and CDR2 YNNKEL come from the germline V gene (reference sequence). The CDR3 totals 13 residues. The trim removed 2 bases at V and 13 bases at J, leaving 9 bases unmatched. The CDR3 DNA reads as TGTGCCAGCAGCCAACTTACAGGGGGACGAGGCACCTTC. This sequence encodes CASSQLTGGRGTF.

CDR3 coding DNA: TGTGCCAGCAGCCCTAGGACAGGGAACACTGAAGCTTTCTTT. Encoded protein: CASSPRTGNTEAFF. This chain links TRBV4-2 with TRBJ1-1, with TRBD1 identical over 7 bases. Trimming at V came to 4 bases and at J to 1 base, leaving 3 bases not matched to a gene. The V gene's germline CDR1 is LGHNA and CDR2 YNFKEQ. The CDR3 sequence is 14 residues long.